The 24 T cell receptor beta chains listed next were all sequenced from one sample in a study of blood T cell repertoires in COVID-19. Assay: immunoSEQ multiplex PCR; the TCRdb copy retains only in-frame clones and omits some. In the table there are approximately 99,000 clones, 60% to 85% of which are singletons. The material sequenced was peripheral blood. These receptors came from a woman between 40 and 50 years old with acute or convalescent COVID-19.

V gene TRBV12-3 or TRBV12-4 combines with J gene TRBJ2-7; D perhaps matches TRBD1 (5 bases). V was trimmed by 6 bases and J by 4 bases, leaving 13 bases between them. The CDR3 runs to 13 residues. Written as DNA, the CDR3 is TGTGCCAGCAGCCTTAAACAGGCATACGAGCAGTACTTC. Its protein is CASSLKQAYEQYF.

The CDR3 loop reads CASSSGGTGSRTGELFF. CDR3 bases: TGCGCCAGCAGCTCCGGGGGGACAGGGTCCCGCACCGGGGAGCTGTTTTTT. V gene TRBV5-1 combines with J gene TRBJ2-2; TRBD1 agrees at 9 bases. J gave up 4 bases and V 3 bases, and 10 bases lay outside the gene matches. The germline CDR1 and CDR2 sequences are SGHRS and YFSETQ. This CDR3 has 17 residues.

The V call is TRBV7-3, the J call TRBJ2-3, with 9 bases matching TRBD1. Germline V lookup: CDR1 SGHTA, CDR2 FQGTGA. The CDR3 loop spans 14 amino acids. J was trimmed by 7 bases and V by 5 bases; bases with no gene match: 7. CDR3 sequence: CASSPYGTGNTQYF. As DNA, the CDR3 is TGTGCCAGCAGCCCCTACGGGACAGGGAATACGCAGTATTTT.

The chain recombines TRBV19 with TRBJ2-1; 7 bases agree with TRBD1. V was clipped by 3 bases and J by 3 bases; unmatched bases: 5. CDR3 length: 15 amino acids. From germline, CDR1 is LNHDA and CDR2 SQIVND (reference sequence). The CDR3 DNA is TGTGCCAGTAGTATTGGGCAGGGGGTCTACAATGAGCAGTTCTTC. Protein product: CASSIGQGVYNEQFF.

The CDR3 sequence: CASSLTGASEETQYF. CDR3 bases: TGTGCCAGCAGCTTAACTGGAGCATCCGAAGAGACCCAGTACTTC. This chain links TRBV13 with TRBJ2-5; no clear D gene. The CDR3 extends over 15 amino acids. V was pared by 2 bases and J by 3 bases, with 13 bases between. CDR1 and CDR2 from the germline V gene are PRHDT and FYEKMQ (reference sequence). The entire variable domain, with the rest obtained from reference TRBV13 and TRBJ2-5, is as follows: AAGVIQSPRHLIKEKRETATLKCYPIPRHDTVYWYQQGPGQDPQFLISFYEKMQSDKGSIPDRFSAQQFSDYHSELNMSSLELGDSALYFCASSLTGASEETQYFGPGTRLLVL.

The chain links TRBV19 to TRBJ1-1; 7 bases match TRBD1. The CDR3 totals 14 residues. The V and J ends lost 5 bases and 9 bases, in that order; junction bases with no gene match: 12. CDR1 is LNHDA, CDR2 SQIVND, per germline (reference sequence). The CDR3 spells CASSEQGSPRQAFF. CDR3 nucleotides: TGTGCCAGTAGTGAACAGGGGTCGCCCCGTCAAGCTTTCTTT. Together with reference TRBV19 and TRBJ1-1, the CDR3 gives the full variable domain: DGGITQSPKYLFRKEGQNVTLSCEQNLNHDAMYWYRQDPGQGLRLIYYSQIVNDFQKGDIAEGYSVSREKKESFPLTVTSAQKNPTAFYLCASSEQGSPRQAFFGQGTRLTVV.

This clone was found once. The V gene is TRBV7-2, the J gene TRBJ2-7; weak D call: TRBD1 (5 bases). CDR1 and CDR2 (germline): SGHTA, FQGNSA. The CDR3 runs 13 residues. Trimming stripped 4 bases from V and 0 bases from J, with 7 bases between. The DNA of the CDR3 is TGTGCCAGCAGCTACAGGAGCTCCTACGAGCAGTACTTC. Translated, it gives CASSYRSSYEQYF. Full variable domain (remainder filled in from reference TRBV7-2 and TRBJ2-7): GAGVSQSPSNKVTEKGKDVELRCDPISGHTALYWYRQSLGQGLEFLIYFQGNSAPDKSGLPSDRFSAERTGGSVSTLTIQRTQQEDSAVYLCASSYRSSYEQYFGPGTRLTVT.

In its sample, this clone was seen a few times. V and J are TRBV28 and TRBJ2-7; D call uncertain. This CDR3 has 12 amino acids. Trimming cost V 2 bases and J 5 bases, with 7 bases left between them. Germline V lookup: CDR1 MDHEN, CDR2 SYDVKM. Here the CDR3 reads CASSLLRNEQYF. CDR3 nucleotide sequence: TGTGCCAGCAGTTTACTTCGTAACGAGCAGTACTTC.

The chain links TRBV6-2 or TRBV6-3 to TRBJ1-2; the match to TRBD1 covers 10 bases. CDR3 length equals 13 residues. Trimming took 6 bases from V and 6 from J; bases not matched to a gene: 4. CDR1 MNHEY and CDR2 SVGEGT come from the germline V gene. The CDR3 coding sequence is TGTGCCAGCAGCGACAGGGGGCGGAATGGCTACACCTTC. It translates to CASSDRGRNGYTF.

The V call is TRBV13, the J call TRBJ2-7; 9 bases map to TRBD1. CDR3 size: 13 residues. CDR1 and CDR2 from the germline V gene are PRHDT and FYEKMQ (reference sequence). J gave up 5 bases and V 8 bases, and 7 bases lay outside the gene matches. This CDR3 reads CASGATGGHEQYF. The CDR3 nucleotides read TGTGCCAGCGGGGCCACAGGGGGCCACGAGCAGTACTTC.

The chain combines TRBV2 with TRBJ1-2; 9 nucleotides match TRBD1. This CDR3 comprises 15 residues. Germline CDR1 reads SNHLY; CDR2 reads FYNNEI. Trimming removed 4 bases from V and 6 bases from J; junction bases left unmatched: 9. The CDR3 spells CASSGQGGVLDGYTF. The CDR3 coding sequence is TGTGCCAGCAGTGGACAGGGGGGCGTCCTGGATGGCTACACCTTC. The full variable domain, with the rest looked up from reference TRBV2 and TRBJ1-2, is EPEVTQTPSHQVTQMGQEVILRCVPISNHLYFYWYRQILGQKVEFLVSFYNNEISEKSEIFDDQFSVERPDGSNFTLKIRSTKLEDSAMYFCASSGQGGVLDGYTFGSGTRLTVV.

This chain links TRBV7-2 with TRBJ2-1; 7 nucleotides align to TRBD2. Looked up from germline, CDR1 is SGHTA and CDR2 is FQGNSA. This CDR3 region has 16 residues. Trimming cost V 5 bases and J 6 bases; bases outside gene matches: 13. The CDR3 sequence: CASSRDVGGRINEQFF. The CDR3 bases are TGTGCCAGCAGCCGCGACGTGGGGGGGAGGATCAATGAGCAGTTCTTC.

The genes are TRBV28 and TRBJ2-2; D is perhaps TRBD2 (5 bases). The CDR3 runs to 12 residues. Germline CDR1 is MDHEN and CDR2 is SYDVKM. Trimming left V 11 bases short and J 1 base short, with 8 bases between. In DNA form, the CDR3 reads TGTGCCCACGCGGGGAACACCGGGGAGCTGTTTTTT. As protein: CAHAGNTGELFF.

The CDR3: CASSLAGVGELFF. CDR3 bases: TGTGCCAGCAGCTTAGCGGGGGTCGGGGAGCTGTTTTTT. J is TRBJ2-2 and V is TRBV11-3; tentatively, D is TRBD2 (6 bases). This CDR3 comprises 13 residues. V dropped 1 base and J dropped 7 bases, with 7 bases sitting between them. CDR1 is SGHNT, CDR2 YENEEA, per germline.

V gene TRBV7-6 combines with J gene TRBJ1-1; maybe TRBD1 (5 bases). Germline assignment: CDR1 SGHVS and CDR2 FNYEAQ. The V gene lost 2 bases and the J gene lost 0 bases, with 13 bases spanning the gap. There are 16 residues in the CDR3. The DNA of the CDR3 is TGTGCCAGCAGCTTACTAGGACACGGAATGAACACTGAAGCTTTCTTT. Encoded protein: CASSLLGHGMNTEAFF.

The chain recombines TRBV28 with TRBJ1-5; possibly TRBD1 for D (5 bases). The CDR3 covers 15 residues. Germline V gene lookup returns CDR1 MDHEN and CDR2 SYDVKM. Trimming took off 7 bases at V and 1 base at J, with 14 bases between the two ends. The DNA for the CDR3 is TGTGCCAGCAAGGAGGGGTGGCGGAGCAATCAGCCCCAGCATTTT. Translated, it gives CASKEGWRSNQPQHF.

The chain uses TRBV7-3 and TRBJ2-5; 8 bases align to TRBD1. The germline V gene has CDR1 SGHTA and CDR2 FQGTGA. This CDR3 has 16 residues. The ends lost 1 base at V and 5 bases at J; junction bases unmatched: 9. The chain's CDR3 is CASSLKGSGGWETQYF. In DNA, the CDR3 is TGTGCCAGCAGCTTAAAGGGGTCAGGGGGCTGGGAGACCCAGTACTTC.

The rearrangement links TRBV11-1 to TRBJ2-5; 10 bases match TRBD2. J lost 5 bases, V lost 3 bases, and 9 bases had no gene match. Germline assignment: CDR1 SGHAT and CDR2 FQDESV (reference sequence). The CDR3 runs 16 residues. DNA of the CDR3: TGTGCCAGCAGCTTGGAGGTAGCGGGAGGTCGGGAGACCCAGTACTTC. Protein product: CASSLEVAGGRETQYF.

The chain employs TRBV27 and TRBJ2-1, with 9 nucleotides matching TRBD2. Germline CDR1 reads MNHEY; CDR2 reads SMNVEV (reference sequence). V dropped 2 bases and J dropped 6; count of bases not matched to a gene: 5. This CDR3 region has 15 residues. The CDR3 loop reads CASSLGLAGTNEQFF. CDR3 in DNA: TGTGCCAGCAGTTTAGGGCTAGCGGGAACCAATGAGCAGTTCTTC.

CDR3 coding DNA: TGTGCCAGCAACAGACAGGGATCTAACACCGGGGAGCTGTTTTTT. Residues: CASNRQGSNTGELFF. V and J are TRBV5-4 and TRBJ2-2; TRBD1 aligns across 7 bases. CDR3 size: 15 residues. Germline CDR1 and CDR2: SGHNT and YYREEE (reference sequence). The trim removed 6 bases at V and 2 bases at J, leaving 7 bases unmatched.

The chain recombines TRBV21-1 with TRBJ1-5. TRBV21-1 is termed a pseudogene. The CDR3 loop spans 19 amino acids. As DNA, the CDR3 is TGTGCCAGCAGCAAAAAGGTAAGGACTCGAGGCTGTCGCAATCAGCCCCAGCATTTT. This gives the protein CASSKKVRTRGCRNQPQHF.

The J gene is TRBJ2-5, the V gene TRBV12-3 or TRBV12-4; tentatively, D is TRBD2 (5 bases). This CDR3 has 13 residues. The V end was cut by 3 bases, the J end by 7 bases, with 12 bases between. The CDR3 nucleotides read TGTGCCAGCAGTTTTCTAACGGGAAGGACCCAGTACTTC. Translated, it gives CASSFLTGRTQYF.

The V and J genes are TRBV24-1 and TRBJ2-7; 7 bases are shared with TRBD1. Germline CDR1 is KGHDR and CDR2 is SFDVKD. The CDR3 covers 12 residues. Trimming took 4 bases from V and 6 from J; bases not matched to a gene: 2. This CDR3 reads CATSDRDSEQYF. In nucleotides, the CDR3 is TGTGCCACCAGTGACAGGGACAGCGAGCAGTACTTC.

This clone came up a few times. The CDR3 here is CASSQGGLGLTLLAKNIQYF. The CDR3 region has the DNA TGCGCCAGCAGCCAAGGGGGCCTGGGTCTGACATTACTAGCCAAAAACATTCAGTACTTC. The chain recombines TRBV4-1 with TRBJ2-4, with a possible D match to TRBD1 (5 bases). CDR1 and CDR2 from the germline V gene are MGHRA and YSYEKL. V was pared by 1 base and J by 0 bases, with 22 bases between. This CDR3 is built from 20 residues.